One and the same sample provided the 24 T cell receptor beta chains below, sequenced in a study of cytomegalovirus exposure and HLA in healthy donors. Clones were read by immunoSEQ multiplex PCR, and TCRdb kept only the in-frame ones, dropping some. This sample has under 140,000 clones, with around nine tenths found just once. Sample: PBMCs. These receptors came from a young woman in good health and CMV-seronegative.

This rearrangement joins TRBV29-1 to TRBJ1-1; tentative D call: TRBD1 (5 bases). This CDR3 spans 13 amino acids. V dropped 4 bases and J dropped 8 bases, with 17 bases sitting between them. CDR1 is SQVTM, CDR2 ANQGSEA, per germline. CDR3 coding DNA: TGCAGCGTTGTCGGTATGGTCAGGGTAGAAGCTTTCTTT. Protein product: CSVVGMVRVEAFF.

The chain uses TRBV7-9 and TRBJ1-2; D is unresolved. CDR1 is SEHNR and CDR2 is FQNEAQ in the germline V gene (reference sequence). The V end lost 5 bases, the J end lost 8 bases, and 6 bases lay between the germline ends. This CDR3 spans 10 amino acids. CDR3 sequence: CASSPRGYTF. CDR3 DNA: TGTGCCAGCAGCCCGCGGGGCTACACCTTC.

The chain uses TRBV7-9 and TRBJ1-1, with D possibly TRBD1 on 5 matching bases. CDR1 is SEHNR, CDR2 FQNEAQ, per germline (reference sequence). This CDR3 region has 14 residues. V was trimmed by 5 bases and J by 1 base, leaving 11 bases between them. CDR3 in amino acids: CASSPSRANTEAFF. The CDR3 region has the DNA TGTGCCAGCAGCCCAAGCAGGGCGAACACTGAAGCTTTCTTT.

The chain employs TRBV7-6 and TRBJ1-5; TRBD1 matches at 7 bases. Looked up from germline, CDR1 is SGHVS and CDR2 is FNYEAQ. The V segment lost 3 bases and the J segment 9 bases; nucleotides outside the gene matches: 8. The CDR3 totals 14 residues. DNA for the CDR3: TGTGCCAGCAGCTTTGACAGGGCATCAGGGCCCCAGCATTTT. Translating it yields CASSFDRASGPQHF.

The CDR3 nucleotides read TGCAGCGTTGTATTCCGGGACAGGGCTTACAATGAGCAGTTCTTC. Translated: CSVVFRDRAYNEQFF. The chain has TRBV29-1 and TRBJ2-1, with 9 bases matching TRBD1. J gave up 4 bases and V 4 bases, and 8 bases lay outside the gene matches. The CDR3 consists of 15 residues. The germline V gene encodes CDR1 SQVTM and CDR2 ANQGSEA.

The sample holds one count of this clone. The chain uses TRBV7-3 and TRBJ2-7; a weak D match, TRBD1 (5 bases). The V gene lost 5 bases and the J gene lost 5 bases, with 13 bases spanning the gap. Germline CDR1 is SGHTA and CDR2 is FQGTGA. CDR3 length: 13 amino acids. The CDR3 bases are TGTGCCAGCAGCGCCGACAGTGACCACGAGCAGTACTTC. It yields the protein CASSADSDHEQYF.

The rearrangement links TRBV5-1 to TRBJ2-2; D is perhaps TRBD1 (5 bases). V lost 2 bases, J lost 0 bases, and 8 bases lay in between. Germline V gene sequence: CDR1 SGHRS, CDR2 YFSETQ. There are 15 residues in the CDR3. CDR3 in amino acids: CASSFWGANTGELFF. CDR3 DNA: TGCGCCAGCAGCTTCTGGGGCGCGAACACCGGGGAGCTGTTTTTT.

This rearrangement joins TRBV4-2 to TRBJ2-3; 9 nucleotides match TRBD2. The CDR3 spans 16 residues. The trim removed 0 bases at V and 2 bases at J, leaving 3 bases unmatched. Germline V gene sequence: CDR1 LGHNA, CDR2 YNFKEQ. CDR3 amino acids: CASSQDGGGATDTQYF. The CDR3, as DNA: TGTGCCAGCAGCCAAGACGGCGGGGGGGCCACAGATACGCAGTATTTT.

The chain joins TRBV7-2 to TRBJ1-2; unclear D gene. Germline V gene data show CDR1 as SGHTA and CDR2 as FQGNSA. Trimming cost V 4 bases and J 2 bases, with 11 bases left between them. The length of the CDR3 is 14 residues. The CDR3 DNA sequence: TGTGCCAGCAGCTCCCAGACGGGAAACTATGGCTACACCTTC. Translated, it gives CASSSQTGNYGYTF. Looking up the rest from reference TRBV7-2 and TRBJ1-2 gives the full variable domain: GAGVSQSPSNKVTEKGKDVELRCDPISGHTALYWYRQSLGQGLEFLIYFQGNSAPDKSGLPSDRFSAERTGGSVSTLTIQRTQQEDSAVYLCASSSQTGNYGYTFGSGTRLTVV.

The CDR3 DNA sequence: TGTGCCAGCAGCAACCTGGGACAGCGAAAACTGTTTTTT. Translation gives CASSNLGQRKLFF. The chain uses TRBV5-4 and TRBJ1-4; 7 nucleotides align to TRBD1. This CDR3 is built from 13 residues. Germline V gene sequence: CDR1 SGHNT, CDR2 YYREEE (reference sequence). The J segment lost 10 bases and the V segment lost 4 bases, leaving 7 bases of the junction unmatched.

V usage is TRBV18 and J usage is TRBJ2-3; 13 bases fit TRBD2. Germline trimming cut 0 bases from V and 6 bases from J; bases unmatched to any gene: 6. Germline V gene sequence: CDR1 KGHSH, CDR2 LQKENI. The CDR3 extends over 17 amino acids. CDR3 DNA: TGTGCCAGCTCACCACCTACTAGCGGGGGGGCCGGGGATACGCAGTATTTT. As protein: CASSPPTSGGAGDTQYF.

V is TRBV4-1 and J is TRBJ1-1, with D maybe TRBD1 (6 bases). Trimming left V 4 bases short and J 1 base short, with 13 bases between. There are 15 residues in the CDR3. CDR1 and CDR2 (germline): MGHRA, YSYEKL. The CDR3 nucleotides read TGCGCCAGCAGCCCGATACAGGGTGGGAACACTGAAGCTTTCTTT. Translated: CASSPIQGGNTEAFF.

The chain employs TRBV25-1 and TRBJ2-1, with D possibly matching TRBD2 (6 bases). CDR1 is MGHDK, CDR2 SYGVNS, per germline. The V end lost 3 bases, the J end lost 0 bases, and 12 bases lay between the germline ends. CDR3 length equals 16 residues. The CDR3, as DNA: TGTGCCAGCAGTGAGAGACGGGGGAGCTCCTACAATGAGCAGTTCTTC. This gives the protein CASSERRGSSYNEQFF.

This clone was seen more than once but under ten times. The sample carries other DNA sequences with the same CDR3. The genes are TRBV7-6 and TRBJ2-7; TRBD2 agrees at 10 bases. The V gene's germline CDR1 is SGHVS and CDR2 FNYEAQ. This CDR3 comprises 15 residues. V shed 0 bases, J shed 5 bases, and the junction held 4 bases outside the gene matches. CDR3 DNA sequence: TGTGCCAGCAGCTTAGCCGGAGCGGGGGGGCACGAGCAGTACTTC. Protein sequence: CASSLAGAGGHEQYF.

The J gene is TRBJ1-4, the V gene TRBV6-5, with D possibly matching TRBD1 (6 bases). Trimming stripped 0 bases from V and 8 bases from J, with 13 bases between. This CDR3 has 15 residues. CDR1 is MNHEY, CDR2 SVGAGI, per germline. CDR3 region: CASSYSGPRGEKLFF. The CDR3 region has the DNA TGTGCCAGCAGTTACTCTGGCCCCAGGGGCGAAAAACTGTTTTTT.

The chain uses TRBV19 and TRBJ1-6, with TRBD1 matching 8 bases. V trimming: 5 bases; J trimming: 6 bases; junction bases outside the gene matches: 15. CDR3 length: 18 residues. Per the germline V gene, CDR1 is LNHDA and CDR2 is SQIVND (reference sequence). CDR3: CASSPRGTGGSGNSPLHF. In DNA form, the CDR3 reads TGTGCCAGTAGTCCCCGGGGGACAGGCGGCTCGGGTAATTCACCCCTCCACTTT.

The chain uses TRBV18 and TRBJ1-1; the D gene is possibly TRBD1 (6 bases). The CDR3 totals 14 residues. Trimming stripped 0 bases from V and 6 bases from J, with 11 bases between. Germline V gives CDR1 KGHSH, CDR2 LQKENI. This chain's CDR3 is CASSPPGGASEAFF. In DNA form, the CDR3 reads TGTGCCAGCTCACCACCGGGGGGGGCGTCTGAAGCTTTCTTT.

The chain carries TRBV10-2 and TRBJ2-6, with a tentative D call TRBD1 (6 bases). V was clipped by 5 bases and J by 1 base, with 15 bases between them. The CDR3 contains 17 residues. CDR1 is WSHSY and CDR2 is SAAADI in the germline V gene. The CDR3 DNA follows: TGCGCCAGCAGTCGCGACAGGACGATATCTGGGGCCAACGTCCTGACTTTC. Amino acid sequence: CASSRDRTISGANVLTF.

This chain uses TRBV19 with TRBJ2-7; a weak D match, TRBD2 (6 bases). In germline, CDR1 is LNHDA, CDR2 SQIVND (reference sequence). V was cut by 5 bases and J by 7 bases, with 21 bases left in between. This CDR3 spans 15 amino acids. CDR3 DNA sequence: TGTGCCAGTAGTCGCGGACGGGGCACTGGAGGGGAGCAGTACTTC. It translates to CASSRGRGTGGEQYF.

This clone was counted once. V and J are TRBV30 and TRBJ1-1, with a possible D match to TRBD1 (6 bases). The CDR3 has 13 residues. V lost 3 bases to trimming and J lost 5 bases, with 13 bases between them. Germline V gene data show CDR1 as GTSNPN and CDR2 as SVGIG (reference sequence). The CDR3 nucleotides are TGTGCCTGGAGGCGTAGGGGGGGGACTGAAGCTTTCTTT. Its protein product is CAWRRRGGTEAFF. The full variable domain, its missing parts supplied by reference TRBV30 and TRBJ1-1, is SQTIHQWPATLVQPVGSPLSLECTVEGTSNPNLYWYRQAAGRGLQLLFYSVGIGQISSEVPQNLSASRPQDRQFILSSKKLLLSDSGFYLCAWRRRGGTEAFFGQGTRLTVV.

The gene calls are TRBV5-4 and TRBJ2-6; D perhaps matches TRBD1 (6 bases). The CDR3 is 15 residues long. CDR1 is SGHNT, CDR2 YYREEE, per germline (reference sequence). V was cut by 7 bases and J by 1 base, with 12 bases left in between. The CDR3: CASRQDMSGANVLTF. The CDR3 DNA follows: TGTGCCAGCCGACAGGATATGTCTGGGGCCAACGTCCTGACTTTC.

V and J are TRBV5-6 and TRBJ2-3, with D unclear. The V and J ends lost 4 bases and 6 bases respectively, with 12 bases between them. This CDR3 has 13 amino acids. Germline V gene lookup returns CDR1 SGHDT and CDR2 YYEEEE. CDR3 amino acids: CASSEKQKDTQYF. CDR3 sequence (DNA): TGTGCCAGCAGCGAGAAGCAAAAGGATACGCAGTATTTT.

A note on this clone: One end of the junction is discordant with germline, which a read error may explain. The genes are TRBV7-7 and TRBJ2-1, with 8 bases matching TRBD1. The CDR3 covers 16 residues. The germline gives CDR1 SSHAT, CDR2 FNYEAQ (reference sequence). The CDR3 region is CASSPSTGAFYNEQFF. The CDR3, as DNA: TGTGCTAGCAGCCCCTCGACAGGGGCCTTCTACAATGAGCAGTTCTTC. The complete variable domain, with remaining parts taken from reference TRBV7-7 and TRBJ2-1, reads GAGVSQSPRYKVTKRGQDVTLRCDPISSHATLYWYQQALGQGPEFLTYFNYEAQPDKSGLPSDRFSAERPEGSISTLTIQRTEQRDSAMYRCASSPSTGAFYNEQFFGPGTRLTVL.

This clone has a single count. The chain recombines TRBV29-1 with TRBJ1-1; D not resolved. V shed 2 bases and J shed 2 bases, with 6 bases lying between them. Germline V lookup: CDR1 SQVTM, CDR2 ANQGSEA. This CDR3 spans 12 amino acids. In nucleotides, the CDR3 is TGCAGCGTTGAAACGGGAAACACTGAAGCTTTCTTT. This encodes CSVETGNTEAFF.